The T cell receptor (beta chain) described here comes from a study of blood T cell repertoires in COVID-19. The CDR3 is made up of 15 amino acids. The V end lost 1 base, the J end lost 0 bases, and 9 bases lay between the germline ends. The germline V gene has CDR1 LGHDT and CDR2 YNNKEL (reference sequence). Repertoires were generated with immunoSEQ multiplex PCR, while TCRdb's copy carries only in-frame clones and drops some. This table has over 80,000 clones, 80% to 90% appearing once. The chain couples TRBV3-1 (or the pseudogene TRBV3-2) to TRBJ1-2, with D perhaps matching TRBD1 (6 bases). The sample comprised peripheral blood. The source is an elderly man with active or convalescent COVID-19. The CDR3 DNA sequence: TGTGCCAGCAGCCAAGGGACAGCCACTAACTATGGCTACACCTTC. It codes for CASSQGTATNYGYTF.